The 6 T cell receptor beta chains reported below all come from one sample, sequenced in a study of OX40 agonist ivuxolimab in advanced cancers. The library was produced with the immunoSEQ multiplex PCR assay. TCRdb re-hosts the immuneACCESS table, in-frame sequences only. Its copies lack some clones; in the studies checked, an unresolved V gene accounts for under half of them, and the cause for the rest is not known. The sample yields 70,000 to 95,000 clones; 92% were counted once. Clones ranked in the top ten supply around 0.54% of the sample. The source was CD4+ or CD8+ T cells sorted from blood, collected in a trial of the OX40 agonist ivuxolimab. The receptors derive from an adult with an advanced solid tumor such as melanoma, head and neck, liver or kidney cancer.

The V call is TRBV9, the J call TRBJ1-6; perhaps TRBD1 as D (5 bases). In germline, CDR1 is SGDLS, CDR2 YYNGEE. V lost 3 bases to trimming and J lost 3 bases, with 13 bases between them. The CDR3 has 16 residues. The CDR3 protein is CASSAGDDFYNSPLHF. The CDR3 bases are TGTGCCAGCAGCGCTGGGGACGACTTCTATAATTCACCCCTCCACTTT.

CDR3 residues: CASTPTEGELFF. CDR3 nucleotide sequence: TGTGCCAGTACCCCGACGGAGGGGGAGCTGTTTTTT. The V gene is TRBV19, the J gene TRBJ2-2; D is undetermined. The CDR3 sequence is 12 residues long. CDR1 and CDR2 from the germline V gene are LNHDA and SQIVND (reference sequence). Trimming removed 7 bases at V and 8 bases at J, with 11 bases between.

The rearrangement joins TRBV27 to TRBJ1-2, with 8 bases fitting TRBD1. Germline V gene sequence: CDR1 MNHEY, CDR2 SMNVEV (reference sequence). The V segment lost 6 bases and the J segment 4 bases; nucleotides outside the gene matches: 4. This CDR3 has 13 amino acids. CDR3 in DNA: TGTGCCAGCAGACGACAGGGGTCCTATGGCTACACCTTC. It is translated as CASRRQGSYGYTF.

CDR3 nucleotides: TGTGCCAGCAGTAGGCAACAGGGGGCGCGCGAAAAACTGTTTTTT. This codes for CASSRQQGAREKLFF. The V call is TRBV6-6, the J call TRBJ1-4, with 9 bases aligning to TRBD1. Germline V gene lookup returns CDR1 MNHNY and CDR2 SVGAGI (reference sequence). V trimming: 5 bases; J trimming: 8 bases; junction bases outside the gene matches: 9. The CDR3 loop spans 15 amino acids.

The chain is built from TRBV7-3 and TRBJ1-2; D is perhaps TRBD1 (5 bases). The V and J ends lost 5 bases and 3 bases respectively, with 10 bases between them. Per the germline V gene, CDR1 is SGHTA and CDR2 is FQGTGA. This CDR3 comprises 13 residues. CDR3 DNA sequence: TGTGCCAGCAGCCCTCAGGGTCACTATGGCTACACCTTC. Amino acids: CASSPQGHYGYTF.

This clone was seen only once. The V call is TRBV4-1, the J call TRBJ1-5, with no clear D. The V gene's germline CDR1 is MGHRA and CDR2 YSYEKL. The V end was cut by 2 bases, the J end by 4 bases, with 15 bases between. The CDR3 is made up of 16 amino acids. CDR3 protein: CASSQSPWVSNQPQHF. CDR3 DNA sequence: TGCGCCAGCAGCCAATCTCCTTGGGTTTCAAATCAGCCCCAGCATTTT.